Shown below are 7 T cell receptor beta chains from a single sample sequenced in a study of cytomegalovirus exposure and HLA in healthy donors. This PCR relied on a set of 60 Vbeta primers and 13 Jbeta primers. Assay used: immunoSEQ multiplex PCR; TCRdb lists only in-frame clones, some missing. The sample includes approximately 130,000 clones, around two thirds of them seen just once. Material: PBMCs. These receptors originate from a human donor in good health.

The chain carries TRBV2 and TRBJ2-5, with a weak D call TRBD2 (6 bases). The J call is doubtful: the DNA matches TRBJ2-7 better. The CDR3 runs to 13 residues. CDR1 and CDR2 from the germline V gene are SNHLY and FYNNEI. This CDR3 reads CASKQDYSYEQYF. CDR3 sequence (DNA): TGTGCCAGTAAACAGGACTACTCCTACGAGCAGTACTTC.

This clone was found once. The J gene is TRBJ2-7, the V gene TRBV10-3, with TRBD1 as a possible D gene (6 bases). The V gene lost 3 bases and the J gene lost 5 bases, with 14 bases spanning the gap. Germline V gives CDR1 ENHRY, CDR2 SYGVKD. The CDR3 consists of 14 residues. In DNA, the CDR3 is TGTGCCATCAGTGACGACAGGCTTAGTAACGAGCAGTACTTC. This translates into CAISDDRLSNEQYF.

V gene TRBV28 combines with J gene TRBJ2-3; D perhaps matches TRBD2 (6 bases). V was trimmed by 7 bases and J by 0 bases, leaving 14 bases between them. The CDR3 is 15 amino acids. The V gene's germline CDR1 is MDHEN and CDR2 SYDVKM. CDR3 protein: CASTWGVSSTDTQYF. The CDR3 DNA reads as TGTGCCAGCACCTGGGGGGTCTCTAGCACAGATACGCAGTATTTT.

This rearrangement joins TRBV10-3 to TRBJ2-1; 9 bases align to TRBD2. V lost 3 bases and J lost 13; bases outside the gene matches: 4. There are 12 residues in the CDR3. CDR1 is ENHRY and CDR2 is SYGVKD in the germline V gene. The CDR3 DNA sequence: TGTGCCATCAGTGACCTAGCGGGATTACAGTTCTTC. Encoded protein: CAISDLAGLQFF.

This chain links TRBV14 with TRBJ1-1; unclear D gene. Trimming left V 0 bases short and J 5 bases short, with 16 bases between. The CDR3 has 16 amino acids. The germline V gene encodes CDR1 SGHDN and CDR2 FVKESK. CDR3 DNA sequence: TGTGCCAGCAGCCAAGATCTGCGGCAAGGTGTGACTGAAGCTTTCTTT. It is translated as CASSQDLRQGVTEAFF.

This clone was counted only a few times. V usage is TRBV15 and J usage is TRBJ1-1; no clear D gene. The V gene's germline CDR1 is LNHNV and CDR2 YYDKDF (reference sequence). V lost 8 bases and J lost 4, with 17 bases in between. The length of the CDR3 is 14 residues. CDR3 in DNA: TGTGCCACCGGTAGTAAATCGGGAGGCACTGAAGCTTTCTTT. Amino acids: CATGSKSGGTEAFF.

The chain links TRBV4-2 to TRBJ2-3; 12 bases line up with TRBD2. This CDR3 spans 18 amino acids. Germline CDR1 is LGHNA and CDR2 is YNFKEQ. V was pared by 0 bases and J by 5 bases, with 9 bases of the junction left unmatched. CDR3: CASSQDSSGGAWGDTQYF. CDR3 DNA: TGTGCCAGCAGCCAAGATTCTAGCGGGGGGGCCTGGGGAGATACGCAGTATTTT.